This T cell receptor (beta chain) comes out of a study of response to subunit inactivated influenza vaccine. Overall study results and limits: There was a suggestion from the authors that each seasonal influenza vaccination recruits few new T cells.

V lost 5 bases to trimming and J lost 4 bases, with 10 bases between them. The CDR3 spans 13 residues. The germline V gene has CDR1 KGHDR and CDR2 SFDVKD. The sample holds a few counts of this clonotype. Its cognate antigen is unknown. MiXCR was run by TCRdb on the RT-PCR reads, yielding one entry per CDR3 protein. Of 490,000 or so distinct CDR3 sequences in the sample, 7.6% were seen once. The TCR was taken from a man in his fifties or sixties who received an inactivated influenza vaccine. The input for sequencing was PBMCs from blood, taken about 24 months after vaccination. The chain has TRBV24-1 and TRBJ1-2, with D possibly matching TRBD1 (5 bases). The CDR3 sequence is CATSVGRAYGYTF. The CDR3 DNA reads as TGTGCCACCAGTGTCGGCAGGGCCTATGGCTACACCTTC.